The rows below give T cell receptor beta chains drawn from one sample of a study of beta chain features in type 1 diabetes. The protocol was immunoSEQ multiplex PCR, while the TCRdb copy is restricted to in-frame clones and leaves out a portion. This table holds a few hundred thousand clones, about a tenth found once. Material: central memory CD4+ T cells from blood. Receptors originate from a man in his late teens or twenties in good health. CDR3s include the opening cysteine and the closing phenylalanine or tryptophan. The order of the fields is J gene, V gene, clone size, D gene, CDR3 protein, CDR3 DNA. The D gene is left open where the match is weak. Rows give clone size only sometimes, using once, few, many, or a class for an expanded clone.

J gene: TRBJ2-2; V gene: TRBV6-5; clone size: -; D gene: -; CDR3 protein: CASRQEGGHTGELFF; CDR3 DNA: TGTGCCAGCAGGCAGGAGGGAGGCCACACCGGGGAGCTGTTTTTT
J gene: TRBJ2-6; V gene: TRBV7-2; clone size: few; D gene: -; CDR3 protein: CASSQQAGPGANVLTF; CDR3 DNA: TGTGCCAGCAGCCAGCAAGCAGGTCCCGGGGCCAACGTCCTGACTTTC
J gene: TRBJ2-3; V gene: TRBV29-1; clone size: once; D gene: -; CDR3 protein: CSGRGGDTDTQYF; CDR3 DNA: TGCAGCGGCAGGGGAGGAGACACAGATACGCAGTATTTT
J gene: TRBJ1-4; V gene: TRBV2; clone size: few; D gene: -; CDR3 protein: CASSVSLNEKLFF; CDR3 DNA: TGTGCCAGCAGTGTTAGTCTGAATGAAAAACTGTTTTTT
J gene: TRBJ2-7; V gene: TRBV9; clone size: -; D gene: -; CDR3 protein: CASSVATDSGEQYF; CDR3 DNA: TGTGCCAGCAGCGTAGCCACGGATAGCGGCGAGCAGTACTTC
J gene: TRBJ2-1; V gene: TRBV18; clone size: -; D gene: TRBD2; CDR3 protein: CASSPTSGYYNEQFF; CDR3 DNA: TGTGCCAGCTCGCCGACTAGCGGGTACTACAATGAGCAGTTCTTC
J gene: TRBJ2-1; V gene: TRBV9; clone size: -; D gene: TRBD2; CDR3 protein: CASSLRTSGSAYNEQFF; CDR3 DNA: TGTGCCAGCAGCCTTAGGACTAGCGGGAGTGCCTACAATGAGCAGTTCTTC
J gene: TRBJ1-2; V gene: TRBV16; clone size: few; D gene: -; CDR3 protein: CASSHGEGRNYGYTF; CDR3 DNA: TGTGCCAGCAGCCATGGGGAGGGACGGAACTATGGCTACACCTTC
J gene: TRBJ1-2; V gene: TRBV29-1; clone size: few; D gene: -; CDR3 protein: CSVEGRPGRYGYTF; CDR3 DNA: TGCAGCGTTGAAGGGAGACCGGGCCGCTATGGCTACACCTTC
J gene: TRBJ2-3; V gene: TRBV7-9; clone size: -; D gene: -; CDR3 protein: CASSPGAADTQYF; CDR3 DNA: TGTGCCAGCAGCCCGGGAGCCGCAGATACGCAGTATTTT
J gene: TRBJ2-1; V gene: TRBV14; clone size: few; D gene: -; CDR3 protein: CASSQPSREQFF; CDR3 DNA: TGTGCCAGCAGCCAGCCTAGCCGTGAGCAGTTCTTC
J gene: TRBJ2-1; V gene: TRBV4-3; clone size: many; D gene: -; CDR3 protein: CASSQEASYNEQFF; CDR3 DNA: TGCGCCAGCAGCCAAGAGGCCAGCTACAATGAGCAGTTCTTC
J gene: TRBJ1-2; V gene: TRBV4-2; clone size: many; D gene: -; CDR3 protein: CASSQDQNYGYTF; CDR3 DNA: TGTGCCAGCAGCCAAGATCAAAACTATGGCTACACCTTC
J gene: TRBJ2-1; V gene: TRBV10-3; clone size: -; D gene: -; CDR3 protein: CAISRAGPNEQFF; CDR3 DNA: TGTGCCATCAGCCGAGCAGGGCCGAATGAGCAGTTCTTC
J gene: TRBJ2-3; V gene: TRBV5-4; clone size: -; D gene: -; CDR3 protein: CASSLGPGNTDTQYF; CDR3 DNA: TGTGCCAGCAGCTTGGGGCCGGGAAACACAGATACGCAGTATTTT
J gene: TRBJ1-4; V gene: TRBV4-3; clone size: few; D gene: -; CDR3 protein: CASSQVGGTNEKLFF; CDR3 DNA: TGCGCCAGCAGCCAAGTAGGAGGGACTAATGAAAAACTGTTTTTT
J gene: TRBJ2-7; V gene: TRBV6-1; clone size: -; D gene: -; CDR3 protein: CASRDNRDYEQYF; CDR3 DNA: TGTGCCAGCAGGGACAACAGAGACTACGAGCAGTACTTC
J gene: TRBJ1-5; V gene: TRBV30; clone size: few; D gene: -; CDR3 protein: CAWSRYSNQPQHF; CDR3 DNA: TGTGCCTGGAGTAGGTATAGCAATCAGCCCCAGCATTTT
J gene: TRBJ2-3; V gene: TRBV5-5; clone size: -; D gene: -; CDR3 protein: CASNRRGDTDTQYF; CDR3 DNA: TGTGCCAGCAATCGGAGAGGGGACACAGATACGCAGTATTTT
J gene: TRBJ2-5; V gene: TRBV5-1; clone size: few; D gene: -; CDR3 protein: CASSLDRLASETQYF; CDR3 DNA: TGCGCCAGCAGCTTGGACCGATTAGCCTCAGAGACCCAGTACTTC